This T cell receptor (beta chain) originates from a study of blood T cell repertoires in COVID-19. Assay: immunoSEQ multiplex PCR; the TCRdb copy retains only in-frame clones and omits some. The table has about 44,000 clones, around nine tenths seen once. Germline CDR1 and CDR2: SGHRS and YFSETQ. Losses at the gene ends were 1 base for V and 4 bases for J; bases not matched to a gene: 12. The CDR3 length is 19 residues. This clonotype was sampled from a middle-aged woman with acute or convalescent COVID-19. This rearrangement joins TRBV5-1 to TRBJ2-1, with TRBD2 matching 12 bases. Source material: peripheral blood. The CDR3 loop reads CASSLPRGTSGPLYNEQFF. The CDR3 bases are TGCGCCAGCAGCTTGCCCCGAGGGACTAGCGGGCCACTGTACAATGAGCAGTTCTTC.